These T cell receptor beta chains were read from a single sample in a study of PD-1 blockade in classical Hodgkin lymphoma. Method: immunoSEQ multiplex PCR; TCRdb's copy keeps in-frame clones and lacks some. The sample has about 93,000 clones, 75% to 85% seen once. This sample comprised peripheral blood mononuclear cells (PBMCs), obtained before the second cycle of nivolumab. These receptors came from a human donor with classical Hodgkin lymphoma. The CDR3 runs from the conserved cysteine through the conserved F or W. The D gene is left open where the match is weak. Size values are once, few and many counts, or a class for expanded clones, and some rows have none.

d_call j_call v_call clone_size cdr3_aa cdr3_nt
. TRBJ1-4 TRBV28 once CASSFLGLGEKLFF TGTGCCAGCAGTTTTCTAGGGCTTGGTGAAAAACTGTTTTTT
. TRBJ2-7 TRBV7-2 once CASSLTNPAYEQYF TGTGCCAGCAGCTTAACCAACCCAGCCTACGAGCAGTACTTC
TRBD2 TRBJ2-7 TRBV10-3 . CAIRGTSGSFHEQYF TGTGCCATCAGGGGGACTAGCGGGAGTTTCCACGAGCAGTACTTC
TRBD1 TRBJ2-3 TRBV6-6 . CASRTGQGADTQYF TGTGCCAGCAGAACGGGACAGGGGGCAGATACGCAGTATTTT
. TRBJ2-2 TRBV10-3 . CATGKREATGELFF TGTGCCACCGGTAAGAGGGAGGCCACCGGGGAGCTGTTTTTT
. TRBJ2-1 TRBV4-1 once CASSQLTRNEQFF TGCGCCAGCAGCCAGTTGACGAGAAATGAGCAGTTCTTC
TRBD2 TRBJ2-1 TRBV11-2 . CASSDRGLAVYEQFF TGTGCCAGCAGCGATAGGGGACTAGCGGTCTATGAGCAGTTCTTC
. TRBJ2-3 TRBV29-1 . CSVDYSTDTQYF TGCAGCGTTGATTACAGCACAGATACGCAGTATTTT
TRBD1 TRBJ1-2 TRBV7-9 . CASSPLTGVKVGYTF TGTGCCAGCAGCCCCTTAACAGGGGTAAAGGTCGGCTACACCTTC
. TRBJ2-1 TRBV5-1 . CASSWDGSSYNEQFF TGCGCCAGCAGCTGGGACGGATCCTCCTACAATGAGCAGTTCTTC
. TRBJ1-1 TRBV9 . CASSAVTSSTEAFF TGTGCCAGCAGCGCGGTGACATCAAGCACTGAAGCTTTCTTT
TRBD1 TRBJ2-1 TRBV2 . CASSEVGQVLQFF TGTGCCAGCAGTGAAGTCGGACAGGTCTTACAGTTCTTC
TRBD1 TRBJ1-2 TRBV29-1 few CSVEGQNYGYTF TGCAGCGTAGAGGGACAGAACTATGGCTACACCTTC
. TRBJ1-5 TRBV5-5 . CASSLGERGSNQPQHF TGTGCCAGCAGCTTGGGGGAGAGGGGTTCCAATCAGCCCCAGCATTTT
. TRBJ2-2 TRBV5-4 . CASSLEVAGELFF TGTGCCAGCAGCTTGGAGGTGGCCGGGGAGCTGTTTTTT
. TRBJ2-1 TRBV20-1 . CSAERNEQFF TGCAGTGCCGAGAGGAATGAGCAGTTCTTC
. TRBJ2-1 TRBV18 . CASSPNREPYNEQFF TGTGCCAGCTCACCCAACAGGGAACCCTACAATGAGCAGTTCTTC
. TRBJ1-3 TRBV5-6 once CASSLRPDSSLLGTIYF TGTGCCAGCAGCTTGAGGCCTGACAGTTCCCTGTTGGGCACCATATATTTT
. TRBJ2-5 TRBV6-5 . CASSYSKGRMRKTQYF TGTGCCAGCAGTTACTCGAAAGGCCGGATGAGGAAGACCCAGTACTTC
. TRBJ2-1 TRBV9 . CASSDRRGGASNEQFF TGTGCCAGCAGCGACCGTCGGGGCGGGGCCTCCAATGAGCAGTTCTTC
. TRBJ1-2 TRBV18 . CASSGLMPSGGYTF TGTGCCAGCTCCGGCCTAATGCCTTCGGGTGGCTACACCTTC
. TRBJ2-5 TRBV18 once CASSPDQETQYF TGTGCCAGCTCACCAGACCAAGAGACCCAGTACTTC
. TRBJ1-5 TRBV28 . CASHRPSNQPQHF TGTGCCAGCCACCGGCCCTCCAATCAGCCCCAGCATTTT
. TRBJ2-3 TRBV6-5 . CASSLSRQPDTQYF TGTGCCAGCAGTCTCTCGAGACAGCCAGATACGCAGTATTTT
TRBD2 TRBJ2-2 TRBV10-3 . CAISGLAGEGLGGELFF TGTGCCATCAGTGGACTAGCGGGAGAGGGTTTGGGCGGGGAGCTGTTTTTT
. TRBJ2-7 TRBV5-1 once CASSSPSVGDEQYF TGCGCCAGCAGCTCCCCCTCCGTTGGCGACGAGCAGTACTTC
TRBD2 TRBJ2-2 TRBV5-1 . CASSYGLAGGTGELFF TGCGCCAGCAGCTACGGACTAGCCGGTGGCACCGGGGAGCTGTTTTTT
. TRBJ1-2 TRBV19 . CASSPEPTVGYTF TGTGCCAGTAGTCCCGAACCAACAGTCGGCTACACCTTC
TRBD1 TRBJ2-7 TRBV7-6 once CASSLETGGYGGEQYF TGTGCCAGCAGCTTAGAGACAGGGGGCTACGGGGGCGAGCAGTACTTC
TRBD2 TRBJ2-1 TRBV5-1 . CASSPGLAGNEQFF TGCGCCAGCAGCCCAGGACTAGCCGGAAATGAGCAGTTCTTC
TRBD1 TRBJ2-1 TRBV29-1 . CSVEGGQGARDEQFF TGCAGCGTTGAAGGCGGACAGGGGGCGCGTGATGAGCAGTTCTTC